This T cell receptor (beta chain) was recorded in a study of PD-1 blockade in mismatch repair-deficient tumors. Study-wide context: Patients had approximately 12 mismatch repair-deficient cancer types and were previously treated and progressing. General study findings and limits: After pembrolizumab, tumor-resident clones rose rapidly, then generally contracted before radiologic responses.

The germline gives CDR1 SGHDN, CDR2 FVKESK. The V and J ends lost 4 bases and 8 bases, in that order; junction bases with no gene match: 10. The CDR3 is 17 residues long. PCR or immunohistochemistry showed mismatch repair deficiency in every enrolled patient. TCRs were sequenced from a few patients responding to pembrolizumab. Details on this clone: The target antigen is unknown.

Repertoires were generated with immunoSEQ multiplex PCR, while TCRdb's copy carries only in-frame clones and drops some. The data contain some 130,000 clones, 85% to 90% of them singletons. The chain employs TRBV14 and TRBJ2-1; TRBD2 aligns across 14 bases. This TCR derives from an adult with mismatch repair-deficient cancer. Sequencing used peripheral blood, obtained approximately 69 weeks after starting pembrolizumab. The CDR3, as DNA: TGTGCCAGCAGCCCCCAGCTGGGGACTAGCGGGAGTTATGAGCAGTTCTTC. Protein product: CASSPQLGTSGSYEQFF.